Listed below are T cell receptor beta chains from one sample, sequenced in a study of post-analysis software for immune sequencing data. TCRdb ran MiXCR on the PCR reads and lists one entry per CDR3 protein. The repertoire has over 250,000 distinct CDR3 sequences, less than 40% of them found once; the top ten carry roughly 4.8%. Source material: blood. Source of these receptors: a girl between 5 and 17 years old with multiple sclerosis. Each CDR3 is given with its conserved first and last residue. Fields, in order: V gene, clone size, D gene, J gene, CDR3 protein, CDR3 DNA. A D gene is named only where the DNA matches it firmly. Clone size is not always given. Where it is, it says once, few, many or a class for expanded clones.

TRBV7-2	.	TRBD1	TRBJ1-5	CASSLDPPQGAQPQHF	TGTGCCAGCAGCTTAGACCCTCCTCAGGGGGCGCAGCCCCAGCATTTT
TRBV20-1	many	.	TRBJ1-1	CSAREGNTEAFF	TGCAGTGCTAGAGAGGGGAACACTGAAGCTTTCTTT
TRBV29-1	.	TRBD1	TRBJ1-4	CSATSGTANEKLFF	TGCAGCGCTACCTCCGGGACAGCTAATGAAAAACTGTTTTTT
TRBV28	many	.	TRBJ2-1	CASTGWLRGSSYNEQFF	TGTGCAAGCACCGGGTGGTTAAGAGGGAGCTCCTACAATGAGCAGTTCTTC
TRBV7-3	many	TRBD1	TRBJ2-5	CASSHRDRGQETQYF	TGTGCCAGCAGCCACCGGGACAGGGGGCAAGAGACCCAGTACTTC
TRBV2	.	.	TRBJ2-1	CASSGLGKGLNYNEQFF	TGTGCCAGCAGTGGGCTCGGCAAAGGGCTAAACTACAATGAGCAGTTCTTC
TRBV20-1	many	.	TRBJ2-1	CSASGGSSYNEQFF	TGCAGTGCTAGTGGGGGAAGCTCCTACAATGAGCAGTTCTTC
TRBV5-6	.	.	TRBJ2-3	CASSLRARTDTQYF	TGTGCCAGCAGCTTGAGGGCCCGCACAGATACGCAGTATTTT
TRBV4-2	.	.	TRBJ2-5	CASSQATLREEQYF	TGTGCCAGCAGCCAAGCGACCTTACGGGAAGAGCAGTACTTC
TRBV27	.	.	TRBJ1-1	CASSVRGKGAEAFF	TGTGCCAGCAGCGTCCGAGGGAAAGGGGCTGAAGCTTTCTTT
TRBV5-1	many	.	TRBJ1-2	CASSLAAGLYGYTF	TGCGCCAGCAGCTTGGCAGCAGGGCTCTATGGCTACACCTTC
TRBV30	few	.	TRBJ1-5	CAWGTGGTQPQHF	TGTGCCTGGGGTACCGGCGGGACTCAGCCCCAGCATTTT
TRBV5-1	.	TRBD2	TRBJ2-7	CASRITGGSYNEQYF	TGCGCCAGCAGAATTACTGGCGGGAGTTACAATGAGCAGTACTTC
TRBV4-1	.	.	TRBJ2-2	CASSQVGNTGELFF	TGCGCCAGCAGCCAAGTTGGGAACACCGGGGAGCTGTTTTTT
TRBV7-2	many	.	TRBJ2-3	CASSLDPRGDTQYF	TGTGCCAGCAGCTTAGACCCCAGGGGAGATACGCAGTATTTT
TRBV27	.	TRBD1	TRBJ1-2	CASSAGTGGGGYTF	TGTGCCAGCAGTGCCGGGACAGGGGGAGGGGGCTACACCTTC
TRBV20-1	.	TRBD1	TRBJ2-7	CSARRDRESYEQYF	TGCAGTGCTAGGCGGGACAGGGAGTCCTACGAGCAGTACTTC
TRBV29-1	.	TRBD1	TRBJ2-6	CSVEVKGDRASSGANVQTF	TGCAGCGTTGAAGTAAAAGGGGACAGGGCCTCCTCTGGGGCCAACGTCCAGACTTTC